The present entry profiles one T cell receptor beta chain with its context. Its antigen is still unknown. Alopecia areata patients provided lesional scalp punch biopsies and peripheral blood. TCR sequencing used cDNA made by reverse transcription of extracted RNA. Assay: immunoSEQ multiplex PCR; the TCRdb copy retains only in-frame clones and omits some. The sample holds around 140,000 clones, approximately 51% seen once. Per the germline V gene, CDR1 is SGDLS and CDR2 is YYNGEE. The CDR3 spans 14 residues. The V end lost 2 bases, the J end lost 6 bases, and 15 bases lay between the germline ends. This sample stems from a study of CD8+ T cells in alopecia areata. Study conclusions and caveats: Lesional tissue from the scalp (especially in alopecia totalis/universalis) showed higher clonality than normal scalp.

The sample was CD4+ T cells sorted from blood, taken at week 0. The sequence came from a human donor with alopecia areata. The rearrangement joins TRBV9 to TRBJ2-7; TRBD2 is a possible D gene (5 bases). The CDR3 region is CASSVMPQSGEQYF. In nucleotides, the CDR3 is TGTGCCAGCAGCGTCATGCCTCAGAGCGGCGAGCAGTACTTC. Together with reference TRBV9 and TRBJ2-7, the CDR3 gives the full variable domain: DSGVTQTPKHLITATGQRVTLRCSPRSGDLSVYWYQQSLDQGLQFLIQYYNGEERAKGNILERFSAQQFPDLHSELNLSSLELGDSALYFCASSVMPQSGEQYFGPGTRLTVT.